The 19 T cell receptor beta chains below all came from one sample that was sequenced in a study of blood T cells in healthy people across ages. A second PCR, run for about 7 to 11 cycles, used a sample-barcoded 5' primer plus a J-beta primer mix. TCRdb reanalysed the 5' RACE reads using MiXCR and keeps one entry per CDR3 protein. Found here are about 970,000 distinct CDR3 sequences, just over 50% of them singletons; the top ten hold 20% to 25%. The specimen sequenced was blood. Source of these receptors: a woman in her fifties or sixties in good health.

The rearrangement links TRBV28 to TRBJ2-7; D is unresolved. CDR1 and CDR2 (germline): MDHEN, SYDVKM. The V gene lost 3 bases and the J gene lost 3 bases, with 12 bases spanning the gap. The CDR3 runs to 14 residues. CDR3 residues: CASSFPDGIYEQYF. In nucleotides, the CDR3 is TGTGCCAGCAGTTTCCCGGACGGAATCTACGAGCAGTACTTC. Full variable domain (outside the CDR3, taken from reference TRBV28 and TRBJ2-7): DVKVTQSSRYLVKRTGEKVFLECVQDMDHENMFWYRQDPGLGLRLIYFSYDVKMKEKGDIPEGYSVSREKKERFSLILESASTNQTSMYLCASSFPDGIYEQYFGPGTRLTVT.

This clonotype was seen only a few times. The V gene is TRBV29-1, the J gene TRBJ2-7; D remains ambiguous. Germline lookup yields CDR1 SQVTM and CDR2 ANQGSEA. The CDR3 is made up of 12 amino acids. Trimming removed 0 bases from V and 6 bases from J, with 9 bases in between. In DNA, the CDR3 is TGCAGCGTTGAAGACCTATATCTCGAGCAGTACTTC. Translating it yields CSVEDLYLEQYF.

V gene TRBV20-1 combines with J gene TRBJ2-1; 11 bases line up with TRBD2. This CDR3 contains 15 residues. V gave up 6 bases and J gave up 3 bases; unmatched junction bases: 7. Germline loops: CDR1 DFQATT, CDR2 SNEGSKA (reference sequence). DNA for the CDR3: TGCAGTGCGCCGAGTGGGACTAGCGGCTACAATGAGCAGTTCTTC. Protein sequence: CSAPSGTSGYNEQFF.

The chain uses TRBV28 and TRBJ2-3; TRBD2 is a possible D gene (6 bases). V gave up 2 bases and J gave up 0 bases, with 9 bases separating them. CDR3 length: 15 residues. Germline values: CDR1 MDHEN, CDR2 SYDVKM. The CDR3 protein is CASSLARESTDTQYF. DNA of the CDR3: TGTGCCAGCAGTTTAGCTCGGGAGAGCACAGATACGCAGTATTTT.

The chain links TRBV15 to TRBJ2-1, with D perhaps matching TRBD2 (6 bases). Germline V gives CDR1 LNHNV, CDR2 YYDKDF (reference sequence). The V end was cut by 0 bases, the J end by 8 bases, with 17 bases between. The CDR3 consists of 16 residues. The CDR3: CATSRDRRGTDDEQFF. The CDR3 DNA reads as TGTGCCACCAGCAGAGATAGGAGGGGAACTGACGATGAGCAGTTCTTC.

This clonotype was seen a single time. V and J are TRBV29-1 and TRBJ2-7; no definite D call. Germline lookup yields CDR1 SQVTM and CDR2 ANQGSEA. Trimming took 4 bases from V and 7 from J, leaving 14 bases between them. CDR3 length: 12 residues. This chain's CDR3 is CSVVPARDEQYF. The CDR3 DNA reads TGCAGCGTTGTTCCTGCCAGAGATGAGCAGTACTTC.

V is TRBV29-1 and J is TRBJ2-1; D uncertain. CDR3 size: 13 residues. Between the trimmed V and J ends, which lost 7 bases and 8 bases, there was a span of 18 bases. CDR1 and CDR2 (germline): SQVTM, ANQGSEA. This chain's CDR3 is CSDAPAKGHEQFF. CDR3 sequence (DNA): TGCAGCGACGCTCCAGCAAAGGGCCATGAGCAGTTCTTC.

V is TRBV20-1 and J is TRBJ1-6, with a weak D call TRBD1 (5 bases). V was pared by 4 bases and J by 6 bases, with 16 bases between. The CDR3 has 15 residues. The germline CDR1 and CDR2 sequences are DFQATT and SNEGSKA (reference sequence). The CDR3 DNA follows: TGCAGTGCTATCGCAGGGCCCACGGGTAATTCACCCCTCCACTTT. Protein product: CSAIAGPTGNSPLHF.

This clonotype was found once. The chain couples TRBV28 to TRBJ2-3; weak D call: TRBD1 (6 bases). The CDR3 loop spans 15 amino acids. Germline CDR1 is MDHEN and CDR2 is SYDVKM. Trimming removed 6 bases from V and 1 base from J, with 14 bases in between. The DNA for the CDR3 is TGTGCCAGCAGGAGTACAGGGTTGGGCACAGATACGCAGTATTTT. Its translation is CASRSTGLGTDTQYF. The full variable domain, rest sourced from reference TRBV28 and TRBJ2-3, is DVKVTQSSRYLVKRTGEKVFLECVQDMDHENMFWYRQDPGLGLRLIYFSYDVKMKEKGDIPEGYSVSREKKERFSLILESASTNQTSMYLCASRSTGLGTDTQYFGPGTRLTVL.

This clonotype was observed a few times. The CDR3 DNA reads as TGTGCCAGCAGCCAGGGACAGGGGGCAGTGAGTGAGACCCAGTACTTC. It specifies CASSQGQGAVSETQYF. The chain joins TRBV11-2 to TRBJ2-5; 12 bases align to TRBD1. CDR1 SGHAT and CDR2 FQNNGV come from the germline V gene. The CDR3 contains 16 residues. The J segment lost 5 bases and the V segment lost 5 bases, leaving 9 bases of the junction unmatched.

To note about this clonotype: Germline is not matched at one junction end, which may reflect a read error. The genes are TRBV27 and TRBJ2-3; D uncertain. The CDR3 is 14 residues long. Germline lookup yields CDR1 MNHEY and CDR2 SMNVEV (reference sequence). In DNA form, the CDR3 reads TGTGCCAGCAGTTTAGTTTTAGGCGGAGATGCGCAGTATTTT. Its protein product is CASSLVLGGDAQYF.

The CDR3 DNA follows: TGTGCCAGCAGCCCGGGGGGGCGGGATCCGTACAATGAGCAGTTCTTC. This translates into CASSPGGRDPYNEQFF. This chain links TRBV2 with TRBJ2-1, with 8 positions matching TRBD2. Losses at the gene ends were 6 bases for V and 4 bases for J; bases not matched to a gene: 11. This CDR3 spans 16 amino acids. Germline CDR1 SNHLY, CDR2 FYNNEI. Full variable domain (outside the CDR3, taken from reference TRBV2 and TRBJ2-1): EPEVTQTPSHQVTQMGQEVILRCVPISNHLYFYWYRQILGQKVEFLVSFYNNEISEKSEIFDDQFSVERPDGSNFTLKIRSTKLEDSAMYFCASSPGGRDPYNEQFFGPGTRLTVL.

This clonotype was counted between two and nine times. The V and J genes are TRBV7-2 and TRBJ2-6; 10 bases are a match to TRBD2. The CDR3 runs to 18 residues. Germline CDR1 SGHTA, CDR2 FQGNSA. Trimming removed 8 bases from V and 0 bases from J; junction bases left unmatched: 10. The CDR3 loop is CASRSSLAGHSGANVLTF. In DNA, the CDR3 is TGTGCCAGCCGGTCCTCACTAGCGGGACACTCTGGGGCCAACGTCCTGACTTTC.

The rearrangement joins TRBV3-1 to TRBJ2-2, with 7 bases lining up with TRBD2. Per the germline V gene, CDR1 is LGHDT and CDR2 is YNNKEL (reference sequence). The length of the CDR3 is 18 residues. J lost 2 bases, V lost 0 bases, and 9 bases had no gene match. CDR3 DNA sequence: TGTGCCAGCAGCCAAGAAGTTTGGCGGGAGCGAAACACCGGGGAGCTGTTTTTT. The encoded protein is CASSQEVWRERNTGELFF.

There are a few counts of this clonotype. The rearrangement links TRBV3-1 to TRBJ2-5, with a possible D match to TRBD1 (5 bases). Looked up from germline, CDR1 is LGHDT and CDR2 is YNNKEL (reference sequence). CDR3 length equals 14 residues. V was trimmed by 1 base and J by 5 bases, leaving 11 bases between them. This CDR3 is CASSQVQGSETQYF. In DNA, the CDR3 is TGTGCCAGCAGCCAAGTGCAGGGTTCGGAGACCCAGTACTTC.

The chain recombines TRBV2 with TRBJ2-3, with D possibly TRBD2 on 6 matching bases. CDR3 length equals 13 residues. V was pared by 6 bases and J by 2 bases, with 9 bases between. Germline V gives CDR1 SNHLY, CDR2 FYNNEI. The CDR3 here is CASRDYATDTQYF. In DNA form, the CDR3 reads TGTGCCAGCAGGGACTACGCCACAGATACGCAGTATTTT.

This clonotype was picked up one time. J is TRBJ2-5 and V is TRBV15; 7 nucleotides line up with TRBD1. V dropped 0 bases and J dropped 6; count of bases not matched to a gene: 10. Germline CDR1 is LNHNV and CDR2 is YYDKDF (reference sequence). This CDR3 is 16 amino acids long. The CDR3 DNA follows: TGTGCCACCAGCAGAGATCCCGGACAGGCATCTCAGACCCAGTACTTC. It translates to CATSRDPGQASQTQYF.

This clonotype was counted between two and nine times. This rearrangement joins TRBV29-1 to TRBJ2-3, with a weak D call TRBD1 (5 bases). The V gene lost 7 bases and the J gene lost 1 base, with 15 bases spanning the gap. The germline V gene has CDR1 SQVTM and CDR2 ANQGSEA. The CDR3 sequence is 14 residues long. CDR3 DNA: TGCAGCGCCCGGATCAGGGTTGGCACAGATACGCAGTATTTT. Its translation is CSARIRVGTDTQYF.

The V and J genes are TRBV27 and TRBJ1-2, with D maybe TRBD1 (5 bases). The CDR3 is made up of 16 amino acids. Looked up from germline, CDR1 is MNHEY and CDR2 is SMNVEV (reference sequence). Trimming left V 4 bases short and J 2 bases short, with 17 bases between. For the CDR3, the DNA is TGTGCCAGCAGTTCCCTCCCACAGGCGTGGAACTATGGCTACACCTTC. It codes for CASSSLPQAWNYGYTF.